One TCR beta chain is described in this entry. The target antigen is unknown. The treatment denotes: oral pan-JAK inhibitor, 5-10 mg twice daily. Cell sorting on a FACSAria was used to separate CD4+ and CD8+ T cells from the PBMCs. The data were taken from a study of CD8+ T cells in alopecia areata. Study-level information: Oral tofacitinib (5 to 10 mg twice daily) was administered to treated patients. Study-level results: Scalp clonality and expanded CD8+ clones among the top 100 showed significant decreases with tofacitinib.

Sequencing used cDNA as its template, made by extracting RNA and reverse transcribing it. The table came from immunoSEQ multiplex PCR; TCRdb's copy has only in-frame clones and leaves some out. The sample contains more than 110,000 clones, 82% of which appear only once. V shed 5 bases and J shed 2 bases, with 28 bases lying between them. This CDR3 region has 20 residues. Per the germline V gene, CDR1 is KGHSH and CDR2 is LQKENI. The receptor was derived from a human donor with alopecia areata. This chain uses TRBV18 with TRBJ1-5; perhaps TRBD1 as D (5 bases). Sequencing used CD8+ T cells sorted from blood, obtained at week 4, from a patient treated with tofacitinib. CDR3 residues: CASSTRGTSVKGLGNQPQHF. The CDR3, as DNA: TGTGCCAGCTCAACCCGTGGAACGTCGGTGAAGGGGCTAGGCAATCAGCCCCAGCATTTT.